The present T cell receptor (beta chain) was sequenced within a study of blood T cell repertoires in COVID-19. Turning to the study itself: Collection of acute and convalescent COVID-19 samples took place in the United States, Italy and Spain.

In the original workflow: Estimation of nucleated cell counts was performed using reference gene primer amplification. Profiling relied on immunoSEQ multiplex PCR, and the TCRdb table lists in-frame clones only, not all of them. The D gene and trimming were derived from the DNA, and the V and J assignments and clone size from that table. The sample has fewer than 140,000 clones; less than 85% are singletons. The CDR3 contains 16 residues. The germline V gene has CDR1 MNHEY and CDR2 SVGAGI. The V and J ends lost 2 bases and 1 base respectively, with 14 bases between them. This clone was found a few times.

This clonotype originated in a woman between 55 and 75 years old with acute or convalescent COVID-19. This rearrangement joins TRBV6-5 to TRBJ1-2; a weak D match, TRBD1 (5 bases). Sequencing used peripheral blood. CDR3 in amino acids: CASSYLGGSYNYGYTF. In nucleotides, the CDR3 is TGTGCCAGCAGTTACCTCGGGGGGTCCTATAACTATGGCTACACCTTC.